This TCR beta chain was sequenced in a study of metastatic and nonmetastatic thyroid tumors (TCRdb year 2020). Background for the entire study: Repertoires from peripheral blood and from tumor or nodule tissue samples of malignant and benign thyroid patients were compared.

The junction shows trimming of 8 bases on V and 0 bases on J, plus 10 bases between the germline ends. Inclusive of the bounding cysteine and phenylalanine, the CDR3 is 14 residues long. Here the CDR3 DNA is all that survives: 42 bases in frame from base 1. This clone is medium-sized (0.01 to 0.1%). The antigen it recognizes is unknown. Base-call qualities are not available, and no considerably larger clone is one nucleotide away. Overall results and qualifications from the work: In both blood and tumor samples, malignant tumors were reported to have significantly higher TCR beta diversity than benign nodules.

Libraries were constructed by PCR. Reads for this sample came from an Illumina HiSeq 4000. High-throughput sequencing was used to profile the TCR beta-chain CDR3 region of every patient. As for how the authors treated the data: CDR3 differences across clinicopathological groups were used to build a classifier for discriminating distant-metastatic papillary thyroid cancer patients. To measure repertoire diversity the researchers used the Shannon index, while the Morisita-Horn index served to gauge how similar the tumor and blood repertoires were. TCRdb itself trimmed the public reads at Q25 with fastp, ran MiXCR and retained productive beta chains. Here the V and J calls rest on TCRdb's processing, not on the authors' analysis. This sample has about 6,900 clones in its table, and under 35% of those were observed once. The ten largest clones represent 16% of the sample. No treatment had been received by any patient before thyroid surgery. Using T-cell receptor beta sequencing, the researchers looked back retrospectively at clinical samples from patients, gathered between the early 2010s and the late 2010s.

The chain links TRBV12-3 or TRBV12-4 with TRBJ2-2; no D segment can be confidently identified. Sequenced input: adjacent normal tissue. The TCR comes from a male donor with papillary thyroid cancer or a benign thyroid nodule (not recorded which). Some clones in this sample may be carry-over from other donors' samples. The nucleotide sequence reads as follows: TGTGCCAGCCATCAGTCTTCGAACACCGGGGAGCTGTTTTTT. This is translated as CASHQSSNTGELFF.